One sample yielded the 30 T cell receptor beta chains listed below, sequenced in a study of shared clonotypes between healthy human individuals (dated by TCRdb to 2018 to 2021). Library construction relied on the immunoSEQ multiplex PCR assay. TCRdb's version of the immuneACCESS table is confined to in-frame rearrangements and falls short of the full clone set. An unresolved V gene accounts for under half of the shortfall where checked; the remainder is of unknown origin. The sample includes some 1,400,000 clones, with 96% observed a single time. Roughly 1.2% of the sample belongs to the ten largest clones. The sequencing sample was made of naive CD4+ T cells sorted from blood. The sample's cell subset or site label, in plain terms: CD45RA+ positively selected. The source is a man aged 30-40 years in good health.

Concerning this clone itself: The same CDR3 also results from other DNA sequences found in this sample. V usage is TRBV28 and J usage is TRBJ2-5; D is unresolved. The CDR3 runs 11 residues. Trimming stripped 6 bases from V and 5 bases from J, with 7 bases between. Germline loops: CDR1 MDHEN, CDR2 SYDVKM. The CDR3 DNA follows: TGTGCCAGCAGCCTGGGGGAGACCCAGTACTTC. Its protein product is CASSLGETQYF. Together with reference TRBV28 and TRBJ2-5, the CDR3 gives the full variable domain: DVKVTQSSRYLVKRTGEKVFLECVQDMDHENMFWYRQDPGLGLRLIYFSYDVKMKEKGDIPEGYSVSREKKERFSLILESASTNQTSMYLCASSLGETQYFGPGTRLLVL.

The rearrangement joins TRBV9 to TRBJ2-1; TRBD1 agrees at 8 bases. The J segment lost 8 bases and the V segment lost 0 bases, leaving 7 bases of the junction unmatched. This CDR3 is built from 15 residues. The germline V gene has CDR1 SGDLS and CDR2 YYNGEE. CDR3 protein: CASSVADRGEHEQFF. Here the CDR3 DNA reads TGTGCCAGCAGCGTAGCAGACAGGGGCGAGCATGAGCAGTTCTTC.

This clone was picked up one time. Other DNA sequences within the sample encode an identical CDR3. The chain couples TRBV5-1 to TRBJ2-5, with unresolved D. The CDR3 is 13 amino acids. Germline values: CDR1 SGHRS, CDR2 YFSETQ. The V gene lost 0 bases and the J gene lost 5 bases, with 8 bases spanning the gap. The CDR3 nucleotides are TGCGCCAGCAGCTTGGGGCCCACGGAGACCCAGTACTTC. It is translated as CASSLGPTETQYF.

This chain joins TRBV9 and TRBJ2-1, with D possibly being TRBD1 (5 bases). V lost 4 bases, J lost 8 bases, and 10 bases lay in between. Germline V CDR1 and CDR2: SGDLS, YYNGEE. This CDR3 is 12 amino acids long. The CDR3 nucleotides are TGTGCCAGCAGCACCAGCAGGGATGAGCAGTTCTTC. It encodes CASSTSRDEQFF.

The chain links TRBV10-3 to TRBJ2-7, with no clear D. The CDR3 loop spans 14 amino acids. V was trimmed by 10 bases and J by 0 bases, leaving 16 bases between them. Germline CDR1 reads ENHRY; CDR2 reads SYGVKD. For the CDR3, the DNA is TGTGCCACCAAACTACTAATCAGCTCCTACGAGCAGTACTTC. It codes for CATKLLISSYEQYF.

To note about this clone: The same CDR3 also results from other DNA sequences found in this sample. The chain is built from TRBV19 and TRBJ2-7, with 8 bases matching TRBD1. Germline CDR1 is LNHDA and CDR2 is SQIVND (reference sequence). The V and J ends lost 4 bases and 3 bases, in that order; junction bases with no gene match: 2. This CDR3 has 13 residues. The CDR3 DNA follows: TGTGCCAGTAGTAGGGGGACAGGCTACGAGCAGTACTTC. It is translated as CASSRGTGYEQYF.

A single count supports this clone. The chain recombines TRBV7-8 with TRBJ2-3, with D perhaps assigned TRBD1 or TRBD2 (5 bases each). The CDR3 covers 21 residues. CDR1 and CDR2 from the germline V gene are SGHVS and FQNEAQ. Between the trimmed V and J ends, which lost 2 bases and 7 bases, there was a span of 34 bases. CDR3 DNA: TGTGCCAGCAGCTTAATCGGTCCCAGGGTCGGACTTAACTCTCGATCTCATACGCAGTATTTT. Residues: CASSLIGPRVGLNSRSHTQYF.

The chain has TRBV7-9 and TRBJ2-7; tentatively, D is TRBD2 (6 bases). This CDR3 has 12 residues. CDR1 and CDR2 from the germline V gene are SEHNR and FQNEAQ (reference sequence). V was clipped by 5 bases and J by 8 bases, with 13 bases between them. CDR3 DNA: TGTGCCAGCAGCCGGGACTCGACGCAGCAGTACTTC. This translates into CASSRDSTQQYF.

As DNA, the CDR3 is TGTGCCAGCAGCCTTTTAGGACGGAAGCATCCAACAGATACGCAGTATTTT. It codes for CASSLLGRKHPTDTQYF. The chain employs TRBV27 and TRBJ2-3; D unresolved. The V and J ends lost 6 bases and 3 bases respectively, with 22 bases between them. CDR1 MNHEY and CDR2 SMNVEV come from the germline V gene (reference sequence). The CDR3 consists of 17 residues.

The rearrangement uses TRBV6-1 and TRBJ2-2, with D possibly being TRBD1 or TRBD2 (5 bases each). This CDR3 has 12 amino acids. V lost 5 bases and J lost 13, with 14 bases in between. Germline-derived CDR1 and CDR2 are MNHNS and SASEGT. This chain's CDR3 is CASSRQTEGLFF. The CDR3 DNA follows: TGTGCCAGCAGTCGGCAGACAGAGGGGCTGTTTTTT.

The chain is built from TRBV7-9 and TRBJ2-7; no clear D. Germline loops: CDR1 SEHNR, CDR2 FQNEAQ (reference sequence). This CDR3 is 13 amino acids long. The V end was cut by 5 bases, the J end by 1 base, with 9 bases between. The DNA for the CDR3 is TGTGCCAGCAGCCGGGCCGGTTCCTACGAGCAGTACTTC. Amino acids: CASSRAGSYEQYF.

The CDR3 DNA reads as TGTGCCAGCAGTTACTCGACGGGTGCTGACTATGGCTACACCTTC. It codes for CASSYSTGADYGYTF. The J gene is TRBJ1-2, the V gene TRBV6-7; D not certain. TRBV6-7 counts as an open reading frame of uncertain function. V was trimmed by 0 bases and J by 3 bases, leaving 11 bases between them. This CDR3 is built from 15 residues.

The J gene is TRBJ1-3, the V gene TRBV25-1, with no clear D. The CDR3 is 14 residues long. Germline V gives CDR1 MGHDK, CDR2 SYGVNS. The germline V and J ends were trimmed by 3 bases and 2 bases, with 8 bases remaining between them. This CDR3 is CASSDGSAGNTIYF. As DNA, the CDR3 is TGTGCCAGCAGTGATGGATCCGCTGGAAACACCATATATTTT.

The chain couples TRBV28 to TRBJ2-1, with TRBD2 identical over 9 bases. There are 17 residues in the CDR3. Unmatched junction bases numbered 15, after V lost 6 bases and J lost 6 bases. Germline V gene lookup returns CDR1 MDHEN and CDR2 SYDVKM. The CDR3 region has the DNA TGTGCCAGCAGCTGGACGACCAGGGGACTAGCTGCCAATGAGCAGTTCTTC. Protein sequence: CASSWTTRGLAANEQFF.

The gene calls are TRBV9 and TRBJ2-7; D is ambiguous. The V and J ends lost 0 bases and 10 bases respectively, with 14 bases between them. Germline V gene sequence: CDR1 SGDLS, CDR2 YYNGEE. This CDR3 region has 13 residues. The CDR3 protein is CASSVDPDFEQYF. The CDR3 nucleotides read TGTGCCAGCAGCGTAGATCCAGACTTCGAACAGTACTTC.

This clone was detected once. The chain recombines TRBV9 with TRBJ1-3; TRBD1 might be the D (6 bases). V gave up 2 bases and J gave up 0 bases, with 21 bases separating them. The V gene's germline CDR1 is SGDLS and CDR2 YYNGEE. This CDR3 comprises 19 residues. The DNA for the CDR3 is TGTGCCAGCAGCGTGAGGACAGACAGCCGAGCTGACTCTGGAAACACCATATATTTT. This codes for CASSVRTDSRADSGNTIYF.

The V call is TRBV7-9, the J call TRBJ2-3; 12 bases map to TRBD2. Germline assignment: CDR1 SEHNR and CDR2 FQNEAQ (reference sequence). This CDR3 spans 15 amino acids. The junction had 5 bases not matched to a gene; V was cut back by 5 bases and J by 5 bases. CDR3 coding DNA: TGTGCCAGCAGCGCTCGGGGACTAGCGGGAGATACGCAGTATTTT. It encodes CASSARGLAGDTQYF.

In DNA, the CDR3 is TGTGCCACCAGCAGAGATCCACAGGATCAGCCCCAGCATTTT. Its protein product is CATSRDPQDQPQHF. The chain combines TRBV15 with TRBJ1-5; weak D call: TRBD1 (5 bases). This CDR3 has 14 residues. The V gene lost 0 bases and the J gene lost 5 bases, with 8 bases spanning the gap. Germline lookup yields CDR1 LNHNV and CDR2 YYDKDF (reference sequence).

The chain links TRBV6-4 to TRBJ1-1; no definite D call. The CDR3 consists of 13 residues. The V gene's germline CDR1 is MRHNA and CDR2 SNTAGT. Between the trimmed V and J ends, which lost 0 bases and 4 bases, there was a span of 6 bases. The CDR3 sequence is CASSDSRGTEAFF. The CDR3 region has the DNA TGTGCCAGCAGTGACTCCCGAGGCACTGAAGCTTTCTTT.

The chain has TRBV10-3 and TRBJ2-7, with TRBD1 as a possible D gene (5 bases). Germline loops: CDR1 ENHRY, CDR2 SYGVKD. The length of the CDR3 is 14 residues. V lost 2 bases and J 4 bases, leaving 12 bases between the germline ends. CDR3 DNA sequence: TGTGCCATCAGTGAGCCCGGTAGGGGATACGAGCAGTACTTC. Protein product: CAISEPGRGYEQYF.

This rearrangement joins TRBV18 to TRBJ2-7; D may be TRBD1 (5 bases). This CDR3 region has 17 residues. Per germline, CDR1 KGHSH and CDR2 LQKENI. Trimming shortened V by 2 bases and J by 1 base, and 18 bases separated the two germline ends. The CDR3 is CASSPIVGVVSSYEQYF. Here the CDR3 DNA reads TGTGCCAGCTCACCAATCGTAGGGGTGGTTAGTTCCTACGAGCAGTACTTC.

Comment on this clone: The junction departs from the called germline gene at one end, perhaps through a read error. The CDR3 DNA sequence: TGTGCCCGCTCACCCCTCCCAGGACAAGAGACCCAGTACTTC. It specifies CARSPLPGQETQYF. The chain links TRBV18 to TRBJ2-5; D not certain. The length of the CDR3 is 14 residues. The germline V gene encodes CDR1 KGHSH and CDR2 LQKENI.

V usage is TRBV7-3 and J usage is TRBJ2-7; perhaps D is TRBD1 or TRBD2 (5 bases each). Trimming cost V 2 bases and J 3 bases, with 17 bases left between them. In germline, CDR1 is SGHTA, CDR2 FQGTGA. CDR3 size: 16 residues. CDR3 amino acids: CASSLVGTQAVYEQYF. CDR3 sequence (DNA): TGTGCCAGCAGCTTAGTAGGGACGCAAGCCGTCTACGAGCAGTACTTC. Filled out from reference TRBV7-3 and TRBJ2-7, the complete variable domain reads GAGVSQTPSNKVTEKGKYVELRCDPISGHTALYWYRQSLGQGPEFLIYFQGTGAADDSGLPNDRFFAVRPEGSVSTLKIQRTERGDSAVYLCASSLVGTQAVYEQYFGPGTRLTVT.

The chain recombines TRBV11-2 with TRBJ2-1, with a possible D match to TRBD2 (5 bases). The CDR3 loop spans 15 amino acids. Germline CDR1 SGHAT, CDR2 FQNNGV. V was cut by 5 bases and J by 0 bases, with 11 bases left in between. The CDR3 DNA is TGTGCCAGCAGCCCCCGGACTGACTCCTACAATGAGCAGTTCTTC. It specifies CASSPRTDSYNEQFF.

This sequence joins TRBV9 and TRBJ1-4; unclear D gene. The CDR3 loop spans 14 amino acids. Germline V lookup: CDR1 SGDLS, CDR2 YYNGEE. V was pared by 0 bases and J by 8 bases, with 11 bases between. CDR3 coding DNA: TGTGCCAGCAGCGTAGCCCCCCAAGGAGAAAAACTGTTTTTT. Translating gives CASSVAPQGEKLFF.

CDR3 region: CASSPRPRPTGEQYF. For the CDR3, the DNA is TGTGCCAGTAGCCCCAGACCTCGGCCCACCGGCGAGCAGTACTTC. This chain connects TRBV19 to TRBJ2-7; D call uncertain. The CDR3 has 15 residues. The germline V and J ends were trimmed by 6 bases and 6 bases, with 21 bases remaining between them. The germline V gene has CDR1 LNHDA and CDR2 SQIVND (reference sequence).

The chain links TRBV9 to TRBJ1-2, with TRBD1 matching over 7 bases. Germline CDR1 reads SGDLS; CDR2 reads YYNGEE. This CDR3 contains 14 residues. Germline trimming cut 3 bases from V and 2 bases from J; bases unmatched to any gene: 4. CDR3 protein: CASSASTGNYGYTF. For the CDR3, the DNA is TGTGCCAGCAGCGCCTCGACAGGGAACTATGGCTACACCTTC. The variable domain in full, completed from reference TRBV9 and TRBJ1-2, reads DSGVTQTPKHLITATGQRVTLRCSPRSGDLSVYWYQQSLDQGLQFLIQYYNGEERAKGNILERFSAQQFPDLHSELNLSSLELGDSALYFCASSASTGNYGYTFGSGTRLTVV.

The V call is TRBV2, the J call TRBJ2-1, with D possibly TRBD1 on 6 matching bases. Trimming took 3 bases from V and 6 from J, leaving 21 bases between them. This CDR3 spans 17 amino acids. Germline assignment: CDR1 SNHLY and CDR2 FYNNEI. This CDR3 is CASSEALSRGMVNEQFF. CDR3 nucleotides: TGTGCCAGCAGTGAGGCCCTATCCAGGGGCATGGTCAATGAGCAGTTCTTC.

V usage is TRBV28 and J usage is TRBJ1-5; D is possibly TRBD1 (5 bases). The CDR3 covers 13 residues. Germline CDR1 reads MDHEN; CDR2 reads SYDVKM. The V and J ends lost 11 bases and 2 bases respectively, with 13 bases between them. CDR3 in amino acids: CAARGGGNQPQHF. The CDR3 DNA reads TGTGCCGCCCGAGGAGGGGGCAATCAGCCCCAGCATTTT. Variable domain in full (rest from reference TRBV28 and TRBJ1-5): DVKVTQSSRYLVKRTGEKVFLECVQDMDHENMFWYRQDPGLGLRLIYFSYDVKMKEKGDIPEGYSVSREKKERFSLILESASTNQTSMYLCAARGGGNQPQHFGDGTRLSIL.

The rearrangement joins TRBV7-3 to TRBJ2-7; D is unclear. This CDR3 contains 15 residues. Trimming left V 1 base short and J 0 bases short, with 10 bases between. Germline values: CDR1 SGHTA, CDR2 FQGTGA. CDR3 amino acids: CASSLIAGSSYEQYF. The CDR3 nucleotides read TGTGCCAGCAGCTTAATTGCAGGTAGCTCCTACGAGCAGTACTTC.